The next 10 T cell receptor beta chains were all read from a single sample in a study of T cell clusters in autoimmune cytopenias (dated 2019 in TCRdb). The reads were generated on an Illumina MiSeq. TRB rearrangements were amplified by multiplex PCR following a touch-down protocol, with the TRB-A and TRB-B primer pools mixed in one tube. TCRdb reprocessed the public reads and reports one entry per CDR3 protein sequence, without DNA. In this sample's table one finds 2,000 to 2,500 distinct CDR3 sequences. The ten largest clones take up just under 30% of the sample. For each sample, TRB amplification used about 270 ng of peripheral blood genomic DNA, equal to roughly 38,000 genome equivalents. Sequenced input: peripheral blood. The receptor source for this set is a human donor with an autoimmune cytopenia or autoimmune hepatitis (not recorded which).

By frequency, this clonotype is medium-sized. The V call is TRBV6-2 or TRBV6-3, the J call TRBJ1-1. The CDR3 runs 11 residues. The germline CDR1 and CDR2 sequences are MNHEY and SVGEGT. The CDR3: CASTQGTEAFF.

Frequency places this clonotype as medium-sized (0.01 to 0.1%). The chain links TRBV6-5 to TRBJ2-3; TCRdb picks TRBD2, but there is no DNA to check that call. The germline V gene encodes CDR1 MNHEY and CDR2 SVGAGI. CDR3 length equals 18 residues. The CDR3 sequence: CASSYRTTAGGATDTQYF.

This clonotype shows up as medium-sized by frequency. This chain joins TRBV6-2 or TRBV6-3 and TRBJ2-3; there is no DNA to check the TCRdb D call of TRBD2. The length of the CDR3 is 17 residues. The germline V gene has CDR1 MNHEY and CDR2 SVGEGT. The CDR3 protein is CASSPGLAGGITDTQYF.

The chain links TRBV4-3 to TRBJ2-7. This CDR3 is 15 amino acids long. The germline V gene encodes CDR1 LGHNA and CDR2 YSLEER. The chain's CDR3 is CASSHEDRGTYEQYF.

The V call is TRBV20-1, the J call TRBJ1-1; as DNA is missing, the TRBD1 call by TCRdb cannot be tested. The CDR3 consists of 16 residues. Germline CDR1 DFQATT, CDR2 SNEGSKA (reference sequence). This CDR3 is CSARTGGEGMNTEAFF.

The CDR3 sequence: CASGPGTIYEQYF. This chain connects TRBV7-6 to TRBJ2-7; TCRdb selects TRBD1, and the lack of DNA leaves this call unchecked. The CDR3 runs to 13 residues. Germline CDR1 and CDR2: SGHVS and FNYEAQ.

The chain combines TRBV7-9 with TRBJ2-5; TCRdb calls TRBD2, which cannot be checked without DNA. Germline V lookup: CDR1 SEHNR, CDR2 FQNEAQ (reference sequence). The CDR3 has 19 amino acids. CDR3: CASSLGQGGGGRGQETQYF.

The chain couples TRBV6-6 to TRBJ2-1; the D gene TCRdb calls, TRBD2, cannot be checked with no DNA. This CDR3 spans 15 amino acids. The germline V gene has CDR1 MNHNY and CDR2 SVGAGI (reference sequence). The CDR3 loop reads CASSFFSGGENEQFF.

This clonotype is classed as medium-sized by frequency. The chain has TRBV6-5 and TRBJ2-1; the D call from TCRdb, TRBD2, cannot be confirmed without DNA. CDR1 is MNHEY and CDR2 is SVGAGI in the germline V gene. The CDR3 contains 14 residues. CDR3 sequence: CASSSQGRVHEQFF.

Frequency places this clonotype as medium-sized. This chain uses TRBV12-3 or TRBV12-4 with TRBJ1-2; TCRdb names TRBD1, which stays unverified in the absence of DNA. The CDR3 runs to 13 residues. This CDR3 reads CASSPPGNYGYTF.